The 32 T cell receptor beta chains given below trace back to one sample, sequenced in a study of metastatic and nonmetastatic thyroid tumors (TCRdb year 2020). The library relied on PCR. The instrument given in TCRdb is Illumina HiSeq 4000. The raw public data were reprocessed by TCRdb itself: fastp quality trimming at Q25, MiXCR clonotype calling, in-frame beta chains only. The sample yields 20,000 to 25,000 clones; about an eighth were counted once. Clones ranked in the top ten supply roughly 15% of the sample. No patient had received any treatment before thyroid surgery. The sample comprised blood. The receptors shown here come from a female donor with papillary thyroid cancer or a benign thyroid nodule (not recorded which). Some clones in this sample may be carry-over from other donors' samples.

To note about this clone: One end of the junction is discordant with germline, which a read error may explain. The chain is built from TRBV19 and TRBJ2-2, with D tentatively TRBD2 (5 bases). This CDR3 has 14 residues. Germline CDR1 and CDR2: LNHDA and SQIVND (reference sequence). The DNA of the CDR3 is TGTGCCAGTAGTATTAGCTCGAACACCGGGGAACTGTTTTTT. It is translated as CASSISSNTGELFF.

This clone has a count of ten or more. In nucleotides, the CDR3 is TGCGCCAGCAGCTTGGAGTCGGGACATAACACAGATACGCAGTATTTT. Translation: CASSLESGHNTDTQYF. This rearrangement joins TRBV5-1 to TRBJ2-3; D may be TRBD1 (6 bases). CDR1 is SGHRS and CDR2 is YFSETQ in the germline V gene. CDR3 size: 16 residues. V shed 0 bases and J shed 2 bases, with 13 bases lying between them.

This clone was counted at least ten times. The genes are TRBV5-6 and TRBJ2-7; D remains unclear. This CDR3 contains 12 residues. Trimming took off 4 bases at V and 4 bases at J, with 9 bases between the two ends. Germline lookup yields CDR1 SGHDT and CDR2 YYEEEE. The CDR3 reads CASSVTFYEQYF. In nucleotides, the CDR3 is TGTGCCAGCAGCGTGACATTTTACGAGCAGTACTTC.

The chain couples TRBV27 to TRBJ2-1; 15 bases map to TRBD2. Per the germline V gene, CDR1 is MNHEY and CDR2 is SMNVEV (reference sequence). CDR3 length: 16 residues. Unmatched junction bases numbered 10, after V lost 7 bases and J lost 9 bases. The CDR3 sequence: CASKLSGTSGRSEQFF. The CDR3, as DNA: TGTGCCAGCAAACTGAGCGGGACTAGCGGGAGGAGTGAGCAGTTCTTC.

V gene TRBV30 combines with J gene TRBJ2-7; 12 bases map to TRBD2. J gave up 5 bases and V 6 bases, and 8 bases lay outside the gene matches. Per the germline V gene, CDR1 is GTSNPN and CDR2 is SVGIG (reference sequence). CDR3 size: 14 residues. The CDR3 protein is CACNPTSGGHEQYF. The CDR3 DNA sequence: TGTGCCTGTAATCCGACTAGCGGGGGCCACGAGCAGTACTTC.

As for this clone: A junction boundary mismatches the germline segment, possibly from a read error. The chain joins TRBV7-2 to TRBJ1-1; 7 nucleotides align to TRBD1. The CDR3 is 14 amino acids. CDR1 and CDR2 (germline): SGHTA, FQGNSA. The CDR3 region is CASSLTGKPFRVFF. As DNA, the CDR3 is TGTGCCAGCAGCCTGACAGGGAAGCCATTTAGGGTTTTTTTT.

This clone was seen at least ten times. The sample contains more than one DNA sequence encoding this CDR3. The rearrangement links TRBV3-1 to TRBJ2-3; TRBD1 matches 8 bases. Unmatched junction bases numbered 9, after V lost 6 bases and J lost 13 bases. The CDR3 is made up of 12 amino acids. The germline CDR1 and CDR2 sequences are LGHDT and YNNKEL (reference sequence). CDR3 sequence reads: CASSQSRGPEYF. CDR3 bases: TGTGCCAGCAGTCAAAGCAGGGGGCCAGAGTATTTT.

This clone was detected ten times or more. The chain recombines TRBV10-3 with TRBJ2-7, with TRBD2 identical over 10 bases. The CDR3 runs 18 residues. After removal of 8 bases from V and 4 bases from J, the junction contained 20 bases not matched to a gene. CDR1 is ENHRY and CDR2 is SYGVKD in the germline V gene. Here the CDR3 reads CAIGGGSGASGRSYEQYF. The CDR3 DNA sequence: TGTGCCATCGGGGGGGGGTCTGGAGCTAGCGGGAGATCTTACGAGCAGTACTTC.

This clone was seen more than once but under ten times. The V call is TRBV6-5, the J call TRBJ1-4; 10 bases align to TRBD1. The CDR3 loop spans 18 amino acids. Germline trimming cut 2 bases from V and 6 bases from J; bases unmatched to any gene: 12. Looked up from germline, CDR1 is MNHEY and CDR2 is SVGAGI. CDR3 in amino acids: CASSYPRVPGTGDEKLFF. In nucleotides, the CDR3 is TGTGCCAGCAGTTACCCAAGAGTCCCCGGGACAGGGGATGAAAAACTGTTTTTT.

Within the sample, this clone is medium-sized (0.01 to 0.1%). The rearrangement uses TRBV11-3 and TRBJ1-2; D is perhaps TRBD1 (5 bases). The CDR3 has 15 amino acids. Germline values: CDR1 SGHNT, CDR2 YENEEA. V was pared by 1 base and J by 0 bases, with 9 bases between. The CDR3 DNA follows: TGTGCCAGCAGCTTAGGTGCAGGGTCTAACTATGGCTACACCTTC. Amino acid sequence: CASSLGAGSNYGYTF. The full variable domain, rest sourced from reference TRBV11-3 and TRBJ1-2, is EAGVVQSPRYKIIEKKQPVAFWCNPISGHNTLYWYLQNLGQGPELLIRYENEEAVDDSQLPKDRFSAERLKGVDSTLKIQPAELGDSAVYLCASSLGAGSNYGYTFGSGTRLTVV.

This clone appeared a few times. This chain joins TRBV27 and TRBJ2-1, with 14 bases lining up with TRBD2. Germline-derived CDR1 and CDR2 are MNHEY and SMNVEV (reference sequence). V shed 4 bases and J 6 bases; nucleotides not matched to a gene: 5. CDR3 length: 16 amino acids. CDR3 in amino acids: CASSSRLAGGTNEQFF. The CDR3, as DNA: TGTGCCAGCAGTTCCAGACTAGCGGGAGGGACCAATGAGCAGTTCTTC.

This clone was counted many times. The J gene is TRBJ2-5, the V gene TRBV6-5, with 7 bases identical to TRBD2. Trimming removed 0 bases from V and 7 bases from J; junction bases left unmatched: 5. CDR3 size: 14 residues. Per the germline V gene, CDR1 is MNHEY and CDR2 is SVGAGI. CDR3 in DNA: TGTGCCAGCAGTTACTCGGGGCGCGGGGGGACCCAGTACTTC. Protein product: CASSYSGRGGTQYF.

In this sample, this clone turned up many times. CDR3 bases: TGTGCCAGTAGTATATCGCCGGGGGGTGACACCGGGGAGCTGTTTTTT. It is translated as CASSISPGGDTGELFF. The chain uses TRBV19 and TRBJ2-2, with 7 bases aligning to TRBD2. CDR1 is LNHDA and CDR2 is SQIVND in the germline V gene (reference sequence). The CDR3 runs to 16 residues. V lost 2 bases and J lost 3; bases outside the gene matches: 6.

This clone was seen ten or more times. The chain uses TRBV27 and TRBJ1-2, with D tentatively TRBD1 (5 bases). Trimming took 6 bases from V and 4 from J, leaving 12 bases between them. Germline CDR1 is MNHEY and CDR2 is SMNVEV (reference sequence). The CDR3 is 13 residues long. The chain's CDR3 is CASSPTAFYGYTF. The DNA for the CDR3 is TGTGCCAGCAGCCCGACAGCGTTCTATGGCTACACCTTC.

At least ten counts were recorded for this clone. The chain combines TRBV7-3 with TRBJ2-3; D might be TRBD2 (6 bases). This CDR3 has 16 amino acids. The germline V gene encodes CDR1 SGHTA and CDR2 FQGTGA. V lost 5 bases and J 1 base, leaving 16 bases between the germline ends. The CDR3 protein is CASSRNGGVGTDTQYF. The CDR3 coding sequence is TGTGCCAGCAGCCGAAACGGAGGGGTTGGCACAGATACGCAGTATTTT. Full variable domain (missing parts from reference TRBV7-3 and TRBJ2-3): GAGVSQTPSNKVTEKGKYVELRCDPISGHTALYWYRQSLGQGPEFLIYFQGTGAADDSGLPNDRFFAVRPEGSVSTLKIQRTERGDSAVYLCASSRNGGVGTDTQYFGPGTRLTVL.

This clone was picked up many times. CDR3 in DNA: TGTGCCAGCAGCCGCGACCGGGGTGGCGGCACAGATACGCAGTATTTT. The encoded protein is CASSRDRGGGTDTQYF. This chain joins TRBV13 and TRBJ2-3; perhaps TRBD2 as D (5 bases). CDR3 length: 16 residues. The germline gives CDR1 PRHDT, CDR2 FYEKMQ (reference sequence). The V end was cut by 5 bases, the J end by 1 base, with 16 bases between.

This clone was detected many times. The chain uses TRBV6-7 and TRBJ2-5, with 9 bases lining up with TRBD2. TRBV6-7 is designated an ORF whose function remains uncertain. The CDR3 covers 14 residues. Losses at the gene ends were 2 bases for V and 5 bases for J; bases not matched to a gene: 3. The CDR3 nucleotides read TGTGCCAGCAGTTACCTAGCGGGGATGGAGACCCAGTACTTC. Residues: CASSYLAGMETQYF.

This clone was seen at least ten times. The chain is built from TRBV11-1 and TRBJ2-3; 8 bases line up with TRBD1. The CDR3 totals 17 residues. Germline loops: CDR1 SGHAT, CDR2 FQDESV (reference sequence). Germline trimming cut 3 bases from V and 0 bases from J; bases unmatched to any gene: 8. As DNA, the CDR3 is TGTGCCAGCAGCTTCGACAGGGGTTCCTCTAGCACAGATACGCAGTATTTT. It is translated as CASSFDRGSSSTDTQYF.

In this sample, this clone turned up many times. The rearrangement uses TRBV10-2 and TRBJ2-4; D unclear. CDR1 is WSHSY and CDR2 is SAAADI in the germline V gene. With 7 bases removed from V and 0 bases from J, the gap between germline ends came to 7 bases. The CDR3 has 13 amino acids. DNA for the CDR3: TGCGCCAGCACGGGCGTAGCCAAAAACATTCAGTACTTC. Residues: CASTGVAKNIQYF.

By sample share, this clone is medium-sized. The rearrangement uses TRBV12-3 or TRBV12-4 and TRBJ1-5, with D uncertain. CDR3 size: 13 residues. Trimming took off 7 bases at V and 0 bases at J, with 7 bases between the two ends. This chain's CDR3 is CASTPNSNQPQHF. The CDR3, as DNA: TGTGCCAGCACCCCAAATAGCAATCAGCCCCAGCATTTT.

The chain is built from TRBV14 and TRBJ2-1, with TRBD1 as a possible D gene (6 bases). V was shortened by 3 bases and J by 8 bases, with 32 bases between the two germline ends. The CDR3 length is 20 residues. The germline V gene encodes CDR1 SGHDN and CDR2 FVKESK. CDR3 region: CASSHVVLYRDTAWWDEQFF. In nucleotides, the CDR3 is TGTGCCAGCAGCCACGTAGTCCTATACCGGGACACCGCGTGGTGGGATGAGCAGTTCTTC. The full variable domain, in which reference TRBV14 and TRBJ2-1 provide the parts outside the CDR3, is EAGVTQFPSHSVIEKGQTVTLRCDPISGHDNLYWYRRVMGKEIKFLLHFVKESKQDESGMPNNRFLAERTGGTYSTLKVQPAELEDSGVYFCASSHVVLYRDTAWWDEQFFGPGTRLTVL.

Many counts were recorded for this clone. The chain recombines TRBV20-1 with TRBJ2-7, with D perhaps TRBD2 (9 bases). V was shortened by 0 bases and J by 6 bases, with 21 bases between the two germline ends. There are 16 residues in the CDR3. Germline values: CDR1 DFQATT, CDR2 SNEGSKA (reference sequence). CDR3 sequence: CSARDRGPSGEGEQYF. As DNA, the CDR3 is TGCAGTGCTAGAGACAGGGGGCCTAGCGGGGAGGGCGAGCAGTACTTC.

This clone was observed at least ten times. CDR3: CASSHRGFSEAFF. CDR3 sequence (DNA): TGTGCCAGCAGTCATAGGGGTTTCTCTGAAGCTTTCTTT. The J gene is TRBJ1-1, the V gene TRBV25-1, with D tentatively TRBD1 (5 bases). Germline V gene data show CDR1 as MGHDK and CDR2 as SYGVNS. The CDR3 extends over 13 amino acids. V was pared by 5 bases and J by 6 bases, with 13 bases between.

This clone occurred a few times. Since no conserved phenylalanine or tryptophan closes the CDR3, a read error is the likely cause. The limits of the CDR3 on the DNA are not certain, so only TCRdb's listed CDR3 is given. This sequence joins TRBV6-1 and TRBJ2-7; the table gives TRBD2 as D, unverified against the DNA. The CDR3 is 14 residues long, ends included. Germline V gene data show CDR1 as MNHNS and CDR2 as SASEGT. The CDR3 sequence: CASSGGRRGYEHYS.

At least ten counts were recorded for this clone. V usage is TRBV19 and J usage is TRBJ2-3; 8 bases fit TRBD1. V was pared by 7 bases and J by 3 bases, with 9 bases of the junction left unmatched. The CDR3 extends over 15 amino acids. Germline V gene data show CDR1 as LNHDA and CDR2 as SQIVND (reference sequence). The CDR3 nucleotides read TGTGCCAGTATCCCACAGACAGGGGTAACAGATACGCAGTATTTT. Its translation is CASIPQTGVTDTQYF.

This clone came up many times. This chain connects TRBV7-2 to TRBJ2-1; TRBD2 is a possible D gene (6 bases). The CDR3 runs to 14 residues. Germline lookup yields CDR1 SGHTA and CDR2 FQGNSA. V was clipped by 5 bases and J by 6 bases, with 14 bases between them. The CDR3 coding sequence is TGTGCCAGCAGCCTTTTGACTAGTCTCAATGAGCAGTTCTTC. Translated: CASSLLTSLNEQFF.

In this sample, this clone is medium-sized. A read error may produce the germline difference seen at one junction end. The genes are TRBV6-1 and TRBJ2-1, with 12 bases fitting TRBD1. This CDR3 spans 15 amino acids. Germline assignment: CDR1 MNHNS and CDR2 SASEGT. CDR3 DNA: TGTGCCAGCAGCGAAGGGGACAGGGGGCCTAATGAGCAGTTCTTC. As protein: CASSEGDRGPNEQFF.

In the case of this clone: An end of the junction does not agree with germline; a read error may underlie this. The chain uses TRBV12-3 or TRBV12-4 and TRBJ2-5; 8 nucleotides match TRBD1. The CDR3 covers 17 residues. CDR3 DNA sequence: TGTGCCAGCACGAGGACAGGGCATAAAAAGTACCAAGAGACCCTGTACTTC. Its protein is CASTRTGHKKYQETLYF.

There are many counts of this clone. The chain couples TRBV20-1 to TRBJ1-4, with no clear D. V shed 4 bases and J shed 8 bases, with 17 bases lying between them. CDR1 and CDR2 (germline): DFQATT, SNEGSKA (reference sequence). The CDR3 runs to 14 residues. CDR3 loop: CSAIPGTKVEKLFF. The DNA for the CDR3 is TGCAGTGCTATACCGGGAACTAAGGTCGAAAAACTGTTTTTT.

This clone was picked up many times. The chain combines TRBV7-9 with TRBJ2-1; perhaps TRBD2 as D (5 bases). Germline lookup yields CDR1 SEHNR and CDR2 FQNEAQ (reference sequence). The CDR3 has 13 amino acids. Trimming took off 5 bases at V and 9 bases at J, with 14 bases between the two ends. The CDR3 spells CASSHTTRVEQFF. The CDR3 bases are TGTGCCAGCAGCCACACGACGCGGGTTGAGCAGTTCTTC.

This clone was detected ten times or more. V gene TRBV5-1 combines with J gene TRBJ1-6, with 8 bases lining up with TRBD1. In germline, CDR1 is SGHRS, CDR2 YFSETQ. This CDR3 has 15 amino acids. V lost 0 bases and J lost 9; bases outside the gene matches: 5. CDR3: CASSLAGRGRSPLHF. DNA of the CDR3: TGCGCCAGCAGCTTGGCTGGCAGGGGGCGTTCACCCCTCCACTTT.

The table lists this clone with many counts. J is TRBJ2-1 and V is TRBV19, with 10 nucleotides matching TRBD2. The V and J ends lost 7 bases and 8 bases, in that order; junction bases with no gene match: 11. Germline CDR1 LNHDA, CDR2 SQIVND (reference sequence). The CDR3 is 15 residues long. The chain's CDR3 is CASTQSGRARYEQFF. CDR3 in DNA: TGTGCCAGTACCCAGAGCGGGAGGGCCAGGTATGAGCAGTTCTTC.